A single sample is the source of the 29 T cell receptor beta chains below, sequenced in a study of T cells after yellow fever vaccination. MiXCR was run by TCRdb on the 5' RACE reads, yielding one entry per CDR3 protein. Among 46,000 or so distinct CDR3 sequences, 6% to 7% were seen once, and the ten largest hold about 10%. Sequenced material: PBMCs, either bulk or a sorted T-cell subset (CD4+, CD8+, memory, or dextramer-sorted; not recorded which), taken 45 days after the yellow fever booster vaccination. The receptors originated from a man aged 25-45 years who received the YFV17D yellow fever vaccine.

In DNA, the CDR3 is TGCGCCAGCAGCTTGGACAGCGCAACTAATGAAAAACTGTTTTTT. The encoded protein is CASSLDSATNEKLFF. The chain uses TRBV5-1 and TRBJ1-4; D gene ambiguous. CDR3 length: 15 amino acids. The germline V gene encodes CDR1 SGHRS and CDR2 YFSETQ. V lost 0 bases and J lost 0, with 6 bases in between.

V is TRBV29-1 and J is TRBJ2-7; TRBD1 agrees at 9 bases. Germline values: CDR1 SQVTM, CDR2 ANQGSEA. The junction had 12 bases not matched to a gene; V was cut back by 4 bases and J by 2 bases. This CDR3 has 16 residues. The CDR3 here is CSVGGGMDRGPYEQYF. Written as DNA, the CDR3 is TGCAGCGTTGGGGGCGGTATGGACAGGGGACCCTACGAGCAGTACTTC.

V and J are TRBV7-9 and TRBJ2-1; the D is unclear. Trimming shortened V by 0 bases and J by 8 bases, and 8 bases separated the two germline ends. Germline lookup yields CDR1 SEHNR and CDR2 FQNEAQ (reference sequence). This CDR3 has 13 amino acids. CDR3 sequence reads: CASSLAQRDEQFF. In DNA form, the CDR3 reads TGTGCCAGCAGCTTAGCGCAAAGGGATGAGCAGTTCTTC.

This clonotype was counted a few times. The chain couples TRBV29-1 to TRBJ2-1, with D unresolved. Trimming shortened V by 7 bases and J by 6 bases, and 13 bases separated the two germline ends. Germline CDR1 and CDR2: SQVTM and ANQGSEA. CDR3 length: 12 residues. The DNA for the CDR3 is TGCAGCGGGAGTATGGGGTCCAATGAGCAGTTCTTC. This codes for CSGSMGSNEQFF.

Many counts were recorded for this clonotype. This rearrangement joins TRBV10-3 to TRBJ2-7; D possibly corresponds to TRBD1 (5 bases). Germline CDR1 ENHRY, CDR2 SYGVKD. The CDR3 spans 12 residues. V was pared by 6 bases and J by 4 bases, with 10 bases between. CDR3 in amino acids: CAISPGSYEQYF. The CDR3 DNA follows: TGTGCCATCAGCCCAGGGTCTTACGAGCAGTACTTC.

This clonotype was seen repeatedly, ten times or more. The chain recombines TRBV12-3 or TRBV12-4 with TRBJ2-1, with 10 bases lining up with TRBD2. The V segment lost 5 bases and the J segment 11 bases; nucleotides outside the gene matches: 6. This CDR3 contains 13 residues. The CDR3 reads CASSALAGEQQFF. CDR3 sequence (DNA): TGTGCCAGCAGTGCCCTAGCGGGGGAGCAGCAGTTCTTC.

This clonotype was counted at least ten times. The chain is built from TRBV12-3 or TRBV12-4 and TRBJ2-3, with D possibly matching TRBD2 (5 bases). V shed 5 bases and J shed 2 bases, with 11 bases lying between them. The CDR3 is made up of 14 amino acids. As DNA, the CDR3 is TGTGCCAGCAGTAGCGGTACCCACACAGATACGCAGTATTTT. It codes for CASSSGTHTDTQYF.

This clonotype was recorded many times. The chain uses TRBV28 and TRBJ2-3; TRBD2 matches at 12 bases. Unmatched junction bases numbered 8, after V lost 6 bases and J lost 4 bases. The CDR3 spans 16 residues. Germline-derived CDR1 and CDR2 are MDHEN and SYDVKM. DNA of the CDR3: TGTGCCAGCAGCTCTCGGCTAGCGGGAGGGTCAGATACGCAGTATTTT. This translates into CASSSRLAGGSDTQYF.

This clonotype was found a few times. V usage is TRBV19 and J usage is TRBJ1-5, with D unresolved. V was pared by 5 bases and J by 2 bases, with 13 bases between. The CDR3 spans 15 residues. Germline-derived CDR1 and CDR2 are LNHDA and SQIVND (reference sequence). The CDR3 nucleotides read TGTGCCAGTAGTTCACGGAGGTGGGGCAATCAGCCCCAGCATTTT. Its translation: CASSSRRWGNQPQHF.

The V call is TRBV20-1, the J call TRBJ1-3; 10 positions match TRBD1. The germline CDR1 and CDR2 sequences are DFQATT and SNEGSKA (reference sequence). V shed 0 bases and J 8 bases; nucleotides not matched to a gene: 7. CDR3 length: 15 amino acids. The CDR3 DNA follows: TGCAGTGCTAGAGATACGTGGACAGGGGGTGACACCATATATTTT. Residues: CSARDTWTGGDTIYF.

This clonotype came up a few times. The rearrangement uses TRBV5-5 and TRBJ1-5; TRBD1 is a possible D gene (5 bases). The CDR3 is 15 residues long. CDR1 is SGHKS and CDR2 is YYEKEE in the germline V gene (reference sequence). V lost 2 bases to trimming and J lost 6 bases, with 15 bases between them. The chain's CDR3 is CASSFVQGLGQPQHF. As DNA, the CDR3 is TGTGCCAGCAGCTTCGTCCAGGGTTTGGGTCAGCCCCAGCATTTT.

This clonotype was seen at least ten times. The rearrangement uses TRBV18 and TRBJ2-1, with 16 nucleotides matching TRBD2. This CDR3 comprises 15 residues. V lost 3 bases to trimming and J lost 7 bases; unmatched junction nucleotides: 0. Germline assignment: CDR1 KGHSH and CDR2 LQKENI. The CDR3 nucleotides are TGTGCCAGCTCACCGGGACTAGCGGGAGGGAATGAGCAGTTCTTC. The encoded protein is CASSPGLAGGNEQFF.

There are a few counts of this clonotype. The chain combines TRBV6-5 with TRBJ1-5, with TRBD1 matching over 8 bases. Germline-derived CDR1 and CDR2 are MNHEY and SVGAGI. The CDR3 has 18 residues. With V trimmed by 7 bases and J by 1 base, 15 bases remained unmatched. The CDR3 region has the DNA TGTGCCAGCAAACCACGTAGGACAGGGAGTTTAAGCAATCAGCCCCAGCATTTT. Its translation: CASKPRRTGSLSNQPQHF.

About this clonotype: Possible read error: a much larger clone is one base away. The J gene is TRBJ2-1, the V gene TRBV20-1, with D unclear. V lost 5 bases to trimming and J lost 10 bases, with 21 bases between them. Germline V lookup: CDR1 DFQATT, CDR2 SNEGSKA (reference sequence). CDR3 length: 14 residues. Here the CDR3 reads CSALRQAKVGEQFF. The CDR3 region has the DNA TGCAGTGCTCTAAGGCAGGCCAAGGTGGGAGAGCAGTTCTTC.

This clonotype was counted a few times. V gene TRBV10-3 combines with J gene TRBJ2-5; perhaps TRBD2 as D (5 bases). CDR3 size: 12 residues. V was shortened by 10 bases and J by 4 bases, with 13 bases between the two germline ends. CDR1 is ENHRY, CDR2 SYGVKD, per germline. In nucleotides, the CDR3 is TGTGCCACCCGGGGAGAGGGAGAGACCCAGTACTTC. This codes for CATRGEGETQYF.

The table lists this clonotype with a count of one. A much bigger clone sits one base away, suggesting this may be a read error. CDR3 bases: TGCAGTGCTAGTTTAGCGGGAGGGGCAGGTACGCAGTATTTT. It encodes CSASLAGGAGTQYF. The chain carries TRBV20-1 and TRBJ2-3; 11 positions agree with TRBD2. The V segment lost 3 bases and the J segment 8 bases; nucleotides outside the gene matches: 7. Germline loops: CDR1 DFQATT, CDR2 SNEGSKA (reference sequence). CDR3 length: 14 residues.

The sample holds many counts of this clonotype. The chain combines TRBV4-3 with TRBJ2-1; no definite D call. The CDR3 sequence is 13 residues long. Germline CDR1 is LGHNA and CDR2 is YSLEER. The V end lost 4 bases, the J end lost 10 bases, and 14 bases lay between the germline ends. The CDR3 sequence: CASSPLGLGEQFF. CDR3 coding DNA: TGCGCCAGCAGCCCTCTGGGCCTGGGCGAGCAGTTCTTC.

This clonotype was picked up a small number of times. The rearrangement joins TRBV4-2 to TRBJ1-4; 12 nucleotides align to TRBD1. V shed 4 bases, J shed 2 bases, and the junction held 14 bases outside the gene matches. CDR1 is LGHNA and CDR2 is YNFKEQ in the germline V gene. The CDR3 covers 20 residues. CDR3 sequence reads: CASSRNGTGGALVTNEKLFF. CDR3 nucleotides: TGTGCCAGCAGCCGGAATGGGACAGGGGGCGCGTTAGTTACTAATGAAAAACTGTTTTTT.

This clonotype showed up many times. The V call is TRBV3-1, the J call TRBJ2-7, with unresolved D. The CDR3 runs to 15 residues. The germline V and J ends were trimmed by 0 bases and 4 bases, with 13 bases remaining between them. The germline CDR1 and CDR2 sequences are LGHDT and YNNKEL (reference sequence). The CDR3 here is CASSQESIPPYEQYF. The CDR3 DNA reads TGTGCCAGCAGCCAAGAGTCTATCCCTCCGTACGAGCAGTACTTC.

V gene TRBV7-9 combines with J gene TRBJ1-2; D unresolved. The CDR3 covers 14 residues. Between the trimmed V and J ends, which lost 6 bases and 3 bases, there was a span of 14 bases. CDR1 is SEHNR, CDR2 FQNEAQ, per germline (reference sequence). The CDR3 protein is CASSFIASDYGYTF. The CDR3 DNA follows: TGTGCCAGCAGTTTTATTGCATCCGACTATGGCTACACCTTC.

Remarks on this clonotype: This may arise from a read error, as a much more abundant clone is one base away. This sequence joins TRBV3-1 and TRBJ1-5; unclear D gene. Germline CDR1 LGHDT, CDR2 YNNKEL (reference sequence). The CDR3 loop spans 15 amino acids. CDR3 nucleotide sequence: TGTGCCAGCTGCCAAGGTGCGGGCGGCAATCAGCCCCAGCATTTT. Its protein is CASCQGAGGNQPQHF.

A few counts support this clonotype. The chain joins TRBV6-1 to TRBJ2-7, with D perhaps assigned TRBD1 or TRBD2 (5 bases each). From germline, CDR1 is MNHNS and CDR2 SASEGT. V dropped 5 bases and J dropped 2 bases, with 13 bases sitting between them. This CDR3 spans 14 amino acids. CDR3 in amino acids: CASSQGTVPYEQYF. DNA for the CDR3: TGTGCCAGCAGTCAAGGGACGGTCCCCTACGAGCAGTACTTC.

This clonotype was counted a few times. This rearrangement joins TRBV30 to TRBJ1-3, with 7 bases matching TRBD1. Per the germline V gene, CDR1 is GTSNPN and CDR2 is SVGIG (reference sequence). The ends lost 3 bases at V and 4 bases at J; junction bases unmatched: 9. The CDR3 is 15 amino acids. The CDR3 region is CAWSPRGQLGNTIYF. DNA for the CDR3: TGTGCCTGGAGCCCTCGGGGACAGCTAGGAAACACCATATATTTT.

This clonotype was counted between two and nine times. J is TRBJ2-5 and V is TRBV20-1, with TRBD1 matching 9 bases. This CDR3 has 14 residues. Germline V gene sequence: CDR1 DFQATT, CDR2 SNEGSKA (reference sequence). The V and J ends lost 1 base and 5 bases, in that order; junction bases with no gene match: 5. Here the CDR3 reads CSARGTGVVETQYF. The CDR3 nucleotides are TGCAGTGCTAGAGGGACAGGGGTGGTGGAGACCCAGTACTTC.

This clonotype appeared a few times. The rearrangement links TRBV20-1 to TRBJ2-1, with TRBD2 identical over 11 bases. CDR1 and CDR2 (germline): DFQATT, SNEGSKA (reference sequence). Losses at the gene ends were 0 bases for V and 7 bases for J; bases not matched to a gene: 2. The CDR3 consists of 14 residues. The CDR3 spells CSARDTSGGNEQFF. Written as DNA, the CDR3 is TGCAGTGCTAGAGACACTAGCGGGGGTAATGAGCAGTTCTTC.

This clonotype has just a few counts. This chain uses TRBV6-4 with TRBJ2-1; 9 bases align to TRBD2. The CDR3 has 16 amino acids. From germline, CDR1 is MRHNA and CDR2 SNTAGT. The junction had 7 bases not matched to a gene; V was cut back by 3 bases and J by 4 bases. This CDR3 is CASSDLAGDGYNEQFF. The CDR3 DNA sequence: TGTGCCAGCAGTGATTTAGCGGGAGATGGGTACAATGAGCAGTTCTTC.

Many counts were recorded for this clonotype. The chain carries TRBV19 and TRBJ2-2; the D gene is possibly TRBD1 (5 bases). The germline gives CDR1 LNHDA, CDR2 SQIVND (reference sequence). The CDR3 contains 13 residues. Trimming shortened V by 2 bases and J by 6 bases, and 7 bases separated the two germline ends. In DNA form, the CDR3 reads TGTGCCAGTAGTATAAGACAGCCCGGGGAGCTGTTTTTT. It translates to CASSIRQPGELFF.

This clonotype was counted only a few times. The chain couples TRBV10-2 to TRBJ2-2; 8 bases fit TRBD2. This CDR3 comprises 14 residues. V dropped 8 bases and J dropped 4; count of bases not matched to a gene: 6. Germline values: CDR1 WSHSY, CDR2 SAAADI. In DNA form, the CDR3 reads TGCGCCAGCTGGAGCGGGAGTCGCACCGGGGAGCTGTTTTTT. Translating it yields CASWSGSRTGELFF.

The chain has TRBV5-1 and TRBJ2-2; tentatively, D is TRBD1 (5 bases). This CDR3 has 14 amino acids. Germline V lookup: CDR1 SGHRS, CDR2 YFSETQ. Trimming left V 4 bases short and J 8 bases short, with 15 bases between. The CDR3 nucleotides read TGCGCCAGCAGCCTAAGGCAGGGTTCTGGGGAGCTGTTTTTT. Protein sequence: CASSLRQGSGELFF.